Below are 21 T cell receptor beta chains sequenced from a single sample in a study of blood T cells in healthy people across ages. Primed by a sample-barcoded 5' primer and a J-beta primer mix, a second PCR proceeded for about 6 to 11 cycles. TCRdb passed the 5' RACE reads through MiXCR, listing each CDR3 protein once. The sample consists of about 900,000 distinct CDR3 sequences, roughly 60% of them appearing once. The material sequenced was blood. The origin of the receptors is a man between 25 and 39 years old in good health.

The rearrangement links TRBV4-3 to TRBJ2-5, with TRBD2 identical over 10 bases. The J segment lost 5 bases and the V segment lost 4 bases, leaving 7 bases of the junction unmatched. Germline CDR1 and CDR2: LGHNA and YSLEER. This CDR3 is 15 amino acids long. The CDR3 DNA is TGCGCCAGCAGCCCAAGCGGGGGGGCCGCGGAGACCCAGTACTTC. It is translated as CASSPSGGAAETQYF.

This clonotype was counted at least ten times. The chain joins TRBV20-1 to TRBJ2-5; 12 bases match TRBD2. Unmatched junction bases numbered 8, after V lost 2 bases and J lost 7 bases. CDR1 and CDR2 from the germline V gene are DFQATT and SNEGSKA (reference sequence). The CDR3 extends over 15 amino acids. The CDR3 bases are TGCAGTGCTAGACCTAGCGGGGGGGTGAGTGGGACCCAGTACTTC. The encoded protein is CSARPSGGVSGTQYF.

This clonotype was seen more than once but under ten times. The chain is built from TRBV9 and TRBJ2-5; D is unclear. Near its end, the DNA agrees better with TRBJ2-7, so the J call may be wrong. Germline CDR1 SGDLS, CDR2 YYNGEE. This CDR3 region has 15 residues. CDR3 DNA sequence: TGTGCCAGCAGCGGCAGCTCACCCCTAGGCCACGAGCAGTACTTC. Protein: CASSGSSPLGHEQYF.

In the case of this clonotype: The junction departs from germline at one end; a sequencing error may be responsible. DNA for the CDR3: TGTGCTAGCAGCCAAGCAGTGGGCGGACTAGCGGGGGGGTCATCCTACAATGAGCAGTACTTC. Translating gives CASSQAVGGLAGGSSYNEQYF. The chain uses TRBV4-2 and TRBJ2-1, with 15 bases fitting TRBD2. The J call may be in error: the DNA end matches TRBJ2-7 better. The CDR3 has 21 amino acids. Germline-derived CDR1 and CDR2 are LGHNA and YNFKEQ.

The chain is built from TRBV5-1 and TRBJ1-1; the D is unclear. Trimming cost V 4 bases and J 1 base, with 14 bases left between them. This CDR3 has 15 residues. Germline lookup yields CDR1 SGHRS and CDR2 YFSETQ. CDR3 sequence: CASSLAEGGNTEAFF. The CDR3 DNA reads TGCGCCAGCAGCCTCGCAGAAGGCGGGAACACTGAAGCTTTCTTT.

The DNA for the CDR3 is TGTGCCAGCAGCCAAGCCCTCACGGGACAGCTAAATTCACCCCTCCACTTT. This translates into CASSQALTGQLNSPLHF. The J gene is TRBJ1-6, the V gene TRBV14, with 7 nucleotides matching TRBD1. Germline CDR1 SGHDN, CDR2 FVKESK. This CDR3 region has 17 residues. Losses at the gene ends were 1 base for V and 7 bases for J; bases not matched to a gene: 10. Supplemented by reference TRBV14 and TRBJ1-6, the full variable domain reads EAGVTQFPSHSVIEKGQTVTLRCDPISGHDNLYWYRRVMGKEIKFLLHFVKESKQDESGMPNNRFLAERTGGTYSTLKVQPAELEDSGVYFCASSQALTGQLNSPLHFGNGTRLTVT.

V and J are TRBV20-1 and TRBJ1-2; D gene ambiguous. Per the germline V gene, CDR1 is DFQATT and CDR2 is SNEGSKA (reference sequence). The germline V and J ends were trimmed by 3 bases and 4 bases, with 9 bases remaining between them. This CDR3 has 12 residues. CDR3 loop: CSASIGSYGYTF. In DNA, the CDR3 is TGCAGTGCTAGTATTGGGTCCTATGGCTACACCTTC.

There are a few counts of this clonotype. This chain connects TRBV29-1 to TRBJ2-7, with 9 nucleotides matching TRBD1. The J segment lost 4 bases and the V segment lost 6 bases, leaving 7 bases of the junction unmatched. CDR1 and CDR2 from the germline V gene are SQVTM and ANQGSEA. The CDR3 loop spans 13 amino acids. The CDR3 DNA is TGCAGCGTCACGGGACAGGGTTCGTACGAGCAGTACTTC. Amino acids: CSVTGQGSYEQYF.

The chain carries TRBV29-1 and TRBJ2-5; D is perhaps TRBD2 (6 bases). CDR1 is SQVTM, CDR2 ANQGSEA, per germline. The CDR3 consists of 13 residues. The V end was cut by 4 bases, the J end by 3 bases, with 12 bases between. The CDR3 here is CSVAAGLEETQYF. The CDR3, as DNA: TGCAGCGTTGCCGCGGGGTTGGAAGAGACCCAGTACTTC.

V usage is TRBV7-8 and J usage is TRBJ1-2; D is undetermined. With 3 bases removed from V and 8 bases from J, the gap between germline ends came to 13 bases. Germline CDR1 is SGHVS and CDR2 is FQNEAQ. The length of the CDR3 is 13 residues. CDR3 bases: TGTGCCAGCAGCTTCTATTCGGTCGAAGGCTACACCTTC. Its translation: CASSFYSVEGYTF.

This rearrangement joins TRBV20-1 to TRBJ2-4, with a possible D match to TRBD2 (6 bases). Germline V gene sequence: CDR1 DFQATT, CDR2 SNEGSKA (reference sequence). Trimming took off 4 bases at V and 5 bases at J, with 12 bases between the two ends. CDR3 length equals 13 residues. The CDR3 spells CSAIRDFENIQYF. CDR3 bases: TGCAGTGCTATAAGGGACTTTGAAAACATTCAGTACTTC.

The chain joins TRBV4-2 to TRBJ2-5; D gene ambiguous. Germline V gene data show CDR1 as LGHNA and CDR2 as YNFKEQ. V lost 1 base, J lost 2 bases, and 11 bases lay in between. This CDR3 spans 15 amino acids. The CDR3 DNA sequence: TGTGCCAGCAGCCAAGCGGTCAGCAATCAAGAGACCCAGTACTTC. This translates into CASSQAVSNQETQYF.

The genes are TRBV4-3 and TRBJ1-1; 10 bases align to TRBD1. CDR3 length: 11 amino acids. Germline V gene lookup returns CDR1 LGHNA and CDR2 YSLEER. V was clipped by 3 bases and J by 13 bases; unmatched bases: 2. The CDR3 DNA sequence: TGCGCCAGCAGCCACGGACAGGGGGTTTTCTTT. It is translated as CASSHGQGVFF.

The chain recombines TRBV9 with TRBJ2-7, with 7 bases aligning to TRBD2. Germline CDR1 reads SGDLS; CDR2 reads YYNGEE. The CDR3 contains 16 residues. The V gene end was trimmed by 0 bases and the J gene end by 3 bases; junction bases not matched to a gene: 9. CDR3 amino acids: CASSVGGGSPLYEQYF. The CDR3 region has the DNA TGTGCCAGCAGCGTAGGGGGAGGGTCTCCTCTCTACGAGCAGTACTTC.

The chain links TRBV10-3 to TRBJ2-7; 13 bases map to TRBD2. CDR1 is ENHRY, CDR2 SYGVKD, per germline. J gave up 7 bases and V 3 bases, and 9 bases lay outside the gene matches. The CDR3 length is 16 residues. The CDR3 here is CAISETSGGAWGEQYF. CDR3 in DNA: TGTGCCATCAGTGAAACTAGCGGGGGGGCTTGGGGTGAGCAGTACTTC.

This chain joins TRBV27 and TRBJ2-2; perhaps TRBD2 as D (6 bases). CDR1 is MNHEY and CDR2 is SMNVEV in the germline V gene (reference sequence). The CDR3 extends over 12 amino acids. The germline V and J ends were trimmed by 1 base and 11 bases, with 8 bases remaining between them. The CDR3 reads CASSLWGGELFF. In DNA form, the CDR3 reads TGTGCCAGCAGTTTATGGGGAGGAGAGCTGTTTTTT.

The chain uses TRBV7-2 and TRBJ1-2, with D uncertain. This CDR3 is built from 14 residues. CDR1 and CDR2 (germline): SGHTA, FQGNSA. V gave up 1 base and J gave up 4 bases, with 10 bases separating them. This CDR3 is CASSLDFKGYGYTF. CDR3 nucleotides: TGTGCCAGCAGCTTAGATTTCAAAGGCTATGGCTACACCTTC.

The chain couples TRBV20-1 to TRBJ2-6; 8 bases line up with TRBD1. The CDR3 contains 17 residues. V shed 0 bases and J 4 bases; nucleotides not matched to a gene: 8. Germline CDR1 is DFQATT and CDR2 is SNEGSKA (reference sequence). CDR3 region: CSARERQGKAGANVLTF. The CDR3, as DNA: TGCAGTGCTAGAGAGAGACAGGGGAAGGCCGGGGCCAACGTCCTGACTTTC.

The V and J genes are TRBV12-3 or TRBV12-4 and TRBJ2-7; 9 nucleotides match TRBD1. V lost 4 bases, J lost 6 bases, and 13 bases stayed unmatched. The CDR3 sequence is 16 residues long. The CDR3 protein is CASSSFLQGALSEQYF. The CDR3 DNA is TGTGCCAGCAGTTCCTTCTTACAGGGGGCTTTGTCCGAGCAGTACTTC.

The V gene is TRBV4-2, the J gene TRBJ2-7, with D uncertain. CDR3 size: 15 residues. CDR1 is LGHNA and CDR2 is YNFKEQ in the germline V gene. V lost 2 bases to trimming and J lost 0 bases, with 11 bases between them. DNA of the CDR3: TGTGCCAGCAGCCAAAACCTCCGGAGCTCCTACGAGCAGTACTTC. Translation: CASSQNLRSSYEQYF.

This rearrangement joins TRBV7-9 to TRBJ2-7; 7 bases match TRBD1. The CDR3 length is 15 residues. Losses at the gene ends were 2 bases for V and 7 bases for J; bases not matched to a gene: 11. Per germline, CDR1 SEHNR and CDR2 FQNEAQ (reference sequence). As DNA, the CDR3 is TGTGCCAGCAGCTTACGGGACAGCTACTTTGGGGAGCAGTACTTC. This gives the protein CASSLRDSYFGEQYF.